The 27 T cell receptor beta chains below all came from one sample that was sequenced in a study of blood T cell repertoires in COVID-19. The method was immunoSEQ multiplex PCR; TCRdb's version includes in-frame clones alone and lacks a portion of them. The sample holds around 370,000 clones, around nine tenths seen once. Source material: peripheral blood. These receptors all stem from a woman in her sixties or seventies with COVID-19, enrolled during active disease.

The chain employs TRBV30 and TRBJ2-7, with D possibly TRBD1 on 6 matching bases. This CDR3 has 13 amino acids. Germline assignment: CDR1 GTSNPN and CDR2 SVGIG (reference sequence). V was shortened by 2 bases and J by 2 bases, with 10 bases between the two germline ends. This CDR3 reads CAWSWDMAYEQYF. For the CDR3, the DNA is TGTGCCTGGAGTTGGGACATGGCCTACGAGCAGTACTTC. Filled out from reference TRBV30 and TRBJ2-7, the complete variable domain reads SQTIHQWPATLVQPVGSPLSLECTVEGTSNPNLYWYRQAAGRGLQLLFYSVGIGQISSEVPQNLSASRPQDRQFILSSKKLLLSDSGFYLCAWSWDMAYEQYFGPGTRLTVT.

The J gene is TRBJ1-1, the V gene TRBV2; D gene uncertain. V dropped 5 bases and J dropped 3 bases, with 13 bases sitting between them. CDR1 SNHLY and CDR2 FYNNEI come from the germline V gene. CDR3 size: 14 residues. CDR3 sequence: CASSYGRRDTEAFF. The CDR3 DNA follows: TGTGCCAGCAGTTATGGTCGGAGGGACACTGAAGCTTTCTTT.

This chain uses TRBV7-3 with TRBJ1-1; D is unresolved. This CDR3 contains 13 residues. Trimming removed 5 bases from V and 1 base from J, with 8 bases in between. Germline CDR1 SGHTA, CDR2 FQGTGA. CDR3 amino acids: CASSQGGNTEAFF. Here the CDR3 DNA reads TGTGCCAGCAGCCAAGGAGGGAACACTGAAGCTTTCTTT.

This clone came up a few times. This chain uses TRBV14 with TRBJ2-7; the D gene is possibly TRBD2 (7 bases). V lost 2 bases and J 4 bases, leaving 12 bases between the germline ends. This CDR3 has 14 amino acids. Germline loops: CDR1 SGHDN, CDR2 FVKESK. CDR3 in DNA: TGTGCCAGCAGCCAACCGGGGGGCAAGTACGAGCAGTACTTC. Residues: CASSQPGGKYEQYF.

This clone has just a few counts. CDR3: CASSLTGTTQETQYF. In DNA form, the CDR3 reads TGCGCCAGCAGCTTGACCGGGACTACCCAAGAGACCCAGTACTTC. The genes are TRBV5-1 and TRBJ2-5, with TRBD2 matching 7 bases. Germline V gene sequence: CDR1 SGHRS, CDR2 YFSETQ. The CDR3 spans 15 residues. The junction had 4 bases not matched to a gene; V was cut back by 1 base and J by 1 base.

V is TRBV14 and J is TRBJ1-3; unclear D gene. V was cut by 1 base and J by 2 bases, with 9 bases left in between. Germline lookup yields CDR1 SGHDN and CDR2 FVKESK. The CDR3 covers 15 residues. The CDR3 sequence: CASSQVGRPGNTIYF. In nucleotides, the CDR3 is TGTGCCAGCAGCCAAGTTGGGAGGCCTGGAAACACCATATATTTT.

This chain connects TRBV25-1 to TRBJ1-5; tentative D call: TRBD1 (5 bases). The CDR3 length is 16 residues. V gave up 3 bases and J gave up 5 bases, with 17 bases separating them. Per germline, CDR1 MGHDK and CDR2 SYGVNS. For the CDR3, the DNA is TGTGCCAGCAGTGAGATGGGAACAGGAGGGGATCAGCCCCAGCATTTT. Its protein product is CASSEMGTGGDQPQHF.

This chain links TRBV14 with TRBJ1-1; tentative D call: TRBD1 (5 bases). Trimming pared 3 bases from V and 11 bases from J, leaving 10 bases between. The V gene's germline CDR1 is SGHDN and CDR2 FVKESK. CDR3 length: 11 residues. The DNA of the CDR3 is TGTGCCAGCAGCCATAGGGGTTCCGCTTTCTTT. Translated: CASSHRGSAFF.

The chain's CDR3 is CASSFPGTENTGELFF. The DNA of the CDR3 is TGTGCCAGCAGTTTCCCCGGGACAGAGAACACCGGGGAGCTGTTTTTT. The rearrangement joins TRBV6-5 to TRBJ2-2, with TRBD1 matching over 7 bases. The CDR3 extends over 16 amino acids. V lost 4 bases, J lost 1 base, and 6 bases stayed unmatched. Germline loops: CDR1 MNHEY, CDR2 SVGAGI.

This chain uses TRBV4-1 with TRBJ2-5, with 8 bases lining up with TRBD2. There are 15 residues in the CDR3. Germline CDR1 is MGHRA and CDR2 is YSYEKL. J was trimmed by 3 bases and V by 2 bases; bases with no gene match: 5. CDR3: CASSQPIAGKETQYF. CDR3 coding DNA: TGCGCCAGCAGCCAACCCATAGCGGGGAAAGAGACCCAGTACTTC.

This clone was recorded once. The V gene is TRBV15, the J gene TRBJ1-2; maybe TRBD1 (6 bases). The CDR3 extends over 13 amino acids. Germline V CDR1 and CDR2: LNHNV, YYDKDF (reference sequence). The V end lost 3 bases, the J end lost 8 bases, and 13 bases lay between the germline ends. The CDR3: CATSRSGEGGYTF. The CDR3 nucleotides are TGTGCCACCAGCAGGTCAGGGGAAGGCGGCTACACCTTC.

The rearrangement links TRBV3-1 (or the pseudogene TRBV3-2) to TRBJ1-6; the D is unclear. There are 12 residues in the CDR3. The ends were cut back, 4 bases at V and 14 bases at J, with 12 bases in the middle. Germline loops: CDR1 LGHDT, CDR2 YNNKEL (reference sequence). CDR3 DNA sequence: TGTGCCAGCAGCCCCCTTGAGGGTACCCTCCACTTT. The encoded protein is CASSPLEGTLHF.

This clone occurred once. The V call is TRBV6-6, the J call TRBJ1-6, with unresolved D. The V end was cut by 8 bases, the J end by 7 bases, with 18 bases between. The CDR3 spans 15 residues. From germline, CDR1 is MNHNY and CDR2 SVGAGI (reference sequence). DNA for the CDR3: TGTGCCAGCTCCTACGCGGGCTGGGGAAATTCACCCCTCCACTTT. Its translation is CASSYAGWGNSPLHF.

This clone occurred once. V usage is TRBV6-5 and J usage is TRBJ1-1; 11 bases map to TRBD1. Germline loops: CDR1 MNHEY, CDR2 SVGAGI. V shed 4 bases, J shed 10 bases, and the junction held 11 bases outside the gene matches. CDR3 length equals 15 residues. The CDR3 protein is CASSSGQGGPGGAFF. The CDR3 bases are TGTGCCAGCAGTTCGGGACAGGGGGGCCCGGGGGGAGCTTTCTTT.

The chain joins TRBV14 to TRBJ1-1, with 11 bases aligning to TRBD1. CDR3 size: 20 residues. J gave up 0 bases and V 4 bases, and 16 bases lay outside the gene matches. CDR1 SGHDN and CDR2 FVKESK come from the germline V gene. The CDR3 is CASSPWDRGRGETMNTEAFF. The CDR3 DNA sequence: TGTGCCAGCAGCCCTTGGGACAGGGGGAGAGGGGAGACTATGAACACTGAAGCTTTCTTT.

V usage is TRBV6-5 and J usage is TRBJ1-2; D unclear. The CDR3 length is 14 residues. The V gene's germline CDR1 is MNHEY and CDR2 SVGAGI. V was clipped by 2 bases and J by 0 bases, with 7 bases between them. The CDR3 region is CASSYATSNYGYTF. The DNA of the CDR3 is TGTGCCAGCAGTTACGCCACATCTAACTATGGCTACACCTTC.

This chain joins TRBV5-1 and TRBJ2-3; D is possibly TRBD2 (5 bases). Trimming left V 0 bases short and J 3 bases short, with 8 bases between. Germline V CDR1 and CDR2: SGHRS, YFSETQ. The CDR3 has 14 residues. The DNA for the CDR3 is TGCGCCAGCAGCTTGGCTCGGGAAACAGATACGCAGTATTTT. Translation: CASSLARETDTQYF. The whole variable domain, filled in from reference TRBV5-1 and TRBJ2-3, reads KAGVTQTPRYLIKTRGQQVTLSCSPISGHRSVSWYQQTPGQGLQFLFEYFSETQRNKGNFPGRFSGRQFSNSRSEMNVSTLELGDSALYLCASSLARETDTQYFGPGTRLTVL.

The gene calls are TRBV2 and TRBJ1-2; TRBD1 is a possible D gene (5 bases). The CDR3 has 13 amino acids. CDR1 and CDR2 (germline): SNHLY, FYNNEI. The V end lost 2 bases, the J end lost 7 bases, and 11 bases lay between the germline ends. The CDR3 loop is CASSERQGGGYTF. The CDR3 coding sequence is TGTGCCAGCAGTGAAAGGCAGGGCGGTGGCTACACCTTC.

DNA of the CDR3: TGCGCCAGCAGCTCTGCCGGCGGACAGGGCGGGGAAAAACTGTTTTTT. It translates to CASSSAGGQGGEKLFF. The chain has TRBV5-1 and TRBJ1-4; TRBD1 agrees at 8 bases. This CDR3 is built from 16 residues. Trimming removed 3 bases from V and 8 bases from J; junction bases left unmatched: 12. The germline gives CDR1 SGHRS, CDR2 YFSETQ.

The chain employs TRBV5-4 and TRBJ1-1, with D possibly TRBD1 on 5 matching bases. The CDR3 spans 15 residues. V dropped 6 bases and J dropped 2 bases, with 17 bases sitting between them. Germline V gene sequence: CDR1 SGHNT, CDR2 YYREEE (reference sequence). CDR3 in amino acids: CASNPGGTANTEAFF. DNA for the CDR3: TGTGCCAGCAACCCGGGGGGGACGGCTAACACTGAAGCTTTCTTT.

The chain is built from TRBV27 and TRBJ2-7; unclear D gene. The V end lost 2 bases, the J end lost 0 bases, and 5 bases lay between the germline ends. Germline values: CDR1 MNHEY, CDR2 SMNVEV (reference sequence). The CDR3 extends over 13 amino acids. The CDR3 coding sequence is TGTGCCAGCAGTTTAGCGGTCTCCTACGAGCAGTACTTC. Amino acids: CASSLAVSYEQYF.

CDR3 sequence: CASSQADLQGVREKLFF. The DNA of the CDR3 is TGCGCCAGCAGCCAAGCAGATTTACAGGGGGTTCGAGAAAAACTGTTTTTT. The V and J genes are TRBV4-1 and TRBJ1-4; 8 positions match TRBD1. The CDR3 is made up of 17 amino acids. Looked up from germline, CDR1 is MGHRA and CDR2 is YSYEKL. V gave up 1 base and J gave up 8 bases; unmatched junction bases: 12.

V is TRBV4-3 and J is TRBJ2-1, with 8 positions matching TRBD2. The CDR3 runs 15 residues. V lost 0 bases to trimming and J lost 10 bases; unmatched junction nucleotides: 8. Per germline, CDR1 LGHNA and CDR2 YSLEER. CDR3 region: CASSQEEVVAGEQFF. CDR3 coding DNA: TGCGCCAGCAGCCAAGAAGAGGTGGTAGCGGGGGAGCAGTTCTTC.

In its sample, this clone was seen once. This chain connects TRBV11-3 to TRBJ1-2; 7 bases map to TRBD1. CDR1 is SGHNT, CDR2 YENEEA, per germline. The CDR3 totals 15 residues. V gave up 2 bases and J gave up 8 bases; unmatched junction bases: 11. CDR3 coding DNA: TGTGCCAGCAGCTTACCCATGACAGGGCTTCCCGGCTACACCTTC. Its translation: CASSLPMTGLPGYTF.

This sequence joins TRBV19 and TRBJ2-7, with 8 bases fitting TRBD1. There are 16 residues in the CDR3. Germline V gene lookup returns CDR1 LNHDA and CDR2 SQIVND (reference sequence). J gave up 5 bases and V 3 bases, and 12 bases lay outside the gene matches. As DNA, the CDR3 is TGTGCCAGTAGTATTGGGGCAGGGGGCAGGGTGGACGAGCAGTACTTC. Its translation is CASSIGAGGRVDEQYF. The full variable domain, rest sourced from reference TRBV19 and TRBJ2-7, is DGGITQSPKYLFRKEGQNVTLSCEQNLNHDAMYWYRQDPGQGLRLIYYSQIVNDFQKGDIAEGYSVSREKKESFPLTVTSAQKNPTAFYLCASSIGAGGRVDEQYFGPGTRLTVT.

This chain joins TRBV27 and TRBJ1-5; D not certain. V gave up 2 bases and J gave up 1 base, with 9 bases separating them. This CDR3 region has 15 residues. Germline V CDR1 and CDR2: MNHEY, SMNVEV (reference sequence). CDR3 coding DNA: TGTGCCAGCAGTTTAAGCCGGTGGAGCAATCAGCCCCAGCATTTT. It yields the protein CASSLSRWSNQPQHF.

V gene TRBV28 combines with J gene TRBJ1-2, with 9 bases fitting TRBD1. J was trimmed by 8 bases and V by 3 bases; bases with no gene match: 4. The CDR3 has 13 amino acids. Germline assignment: CDR1 MDHEN and CDR2 SYDVKM. The CDR3 region is CASSLDRGRGYTF. For the CDR3, the DNA is TGTGCCAGCAGTTTGGACAGGGGTAGGGGCTACACCTTC.